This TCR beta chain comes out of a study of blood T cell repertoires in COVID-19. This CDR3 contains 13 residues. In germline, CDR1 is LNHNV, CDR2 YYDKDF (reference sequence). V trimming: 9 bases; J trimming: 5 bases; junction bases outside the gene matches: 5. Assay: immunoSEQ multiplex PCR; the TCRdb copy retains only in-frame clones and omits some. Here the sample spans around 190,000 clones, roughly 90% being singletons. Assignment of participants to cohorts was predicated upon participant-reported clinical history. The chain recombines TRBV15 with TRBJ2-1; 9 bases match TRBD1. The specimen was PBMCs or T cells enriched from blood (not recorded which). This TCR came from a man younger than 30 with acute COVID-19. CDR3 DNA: TGTGCCACGCGACAGGGGGTCGACAATGAGCAGTTCTTC. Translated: CATRQGVDNEQFF.